Given below is one TCR beta chain in context. Clones were read by immunoSEQ multiplex PCR, and TCRdb kept only the in-frame ones, dropping some. The top ten hold approximately 4.5% of the sample, which has 110,000 or so clones, approximately 90% seen once. The sample originates from a study of blood T cell repertoires in COVID-19. Trimming stripped 6 bases from V and 7 bases from J, with 13 bases between. This CDR3 contains 14 residues. In germline, CDR1 is MDHEN, CDR2 SYDVKM. Material: peripheral blood. The rearrangement links TRBV28 to TRBJ1-6; possibly TRBD1 for D (5 bases). The sequence was obtained from a woman aged 50 to 65 with acute or convalescent COVID-19. This CDR3 reads CASSSPGGNSPLHF. CDR3 in DNA: TGTGCCAGCAGCTCCCCGGGGGGGAATTCACCCCTCCACTTT.